This T cell receptor beta chain was found in a study of shared clonotypes between healthy human individuals (dated by TCRdb to about 2020). Looking at the study overall: The cohort included three men and two women between 18 and 49 years of age. For each donor, three plates each were used for CD4 naive and CD4 memory, two plates were used for CD8 naive, and one plate was used for CD8 memory. To estimate repertoire size and how much clonotype sharing occurs between individuals, the study deeply sequenced the blood TCR repertoires of roughly 5 healthy adults. Libraries were prepared and TCR repertoires were sequenced by different laboratories using diverse techniques, in order to increase sequencing depth and limit assay-specific biases. Leukapheresis yielded between about 0.85 and 9 billion PBMCs per donor.

Using the deep immunoSEQ assay, multiplex PCR amplified TCR CDR3 regions from genomic DNA. Genomic DNA extracted from each cell subset was distributed evenly over all wells of several immunoSEQ 96-well plates, and each plate served as one replicate. Each replicate PCR for sorted subsets received around 200 ng genomic DNA, equal to about 30,000 T cell genomes. Purified libraries were measured with a Qubit 3.0 fluorometer, size-checked on a Bioanalyzer 2100, and measured again with the KAPA Library Quantification kit. A separate single-read 150-cycle Illumina NextSeq 550 flow cell was used to sequence each immunoSEQ 96-well plate. As for the original processing: Because the immunoSEQ output held only junctional sequences and lacked quality scores, the filtering could not match the filtering applied to full-length reads. Sequences were annotated with PyIR, a Python wrapper for IgBLAST v1.9, and V/J genes and CDR3 were assigned using IMGT germline references. Reads with weak V/J assignments (E-value above 1e-6), missing CDR3, stop codons, out-of-frame junctions, or ambiguous translated residues were removed. A V3J clonotype was defined by an identical inferred V gene, J gene, and CDR3 amino acid sequence. Percentage overlap between repertoires was computed as shared unique clonotypes divided by the size of the smaller repertoire. Richness of each repertoire was evaluated using RTK rarefaction, the Chao1 estimator, and Recon v2.1 estimates of unobserved clonotypes. For all TCRbeta clonotypes obtained by the gDNA method from several donors, generation probabilities were computed with OLGA. As stored in TCRdb, this immuneACCESS dataset retains in-frame rearrangements with V and J assigned. A fraction of the clones does not appear; measured against another copy, unresolved V genes explain less than half of the discrepancy, and the remainder lacks a known reason. V, J and clone size were drawn from that table, and D and trimming were deduced from the DNA. This sample lists about 1.5 million clones; 95% to 99% were detected once. The ten biggest clones cover around 0.45% of the sample.

The CDR3 numbers 15 residues from cysteine through phenylalanine. The read is trimmed to its CDR3 DNA, 45 bases read in frame from base 1. The germline V gene encodes CDR1 SGDLS and CDR2 YYNGEE. From V the trimming removes 4 bases and from J it removes 6 bases, while the gene matches leave 11 bases of the junction unaccounted for. Healthy HIV-negative adults with no recently reported acute infections or vaccinations were included as donors. All donors were Caucasian adults living in Nashville, Tennessee, USA. CD4+ T cells were enriched by magnetic negative selection; naive cells were then positively selected on CD45RA, and the negative fraction formed the memory subset. Blood was collected by leukapheresis, and PBMCs were isolated by Ficoll-Histopaque density gradient centrifugation and then cryopreserved in liquid nitrogen vapor phase. Purity and quantity of every magnetically sorted T cell population were checked by analytical flow cytometry. Genomic DNA was isolated from each sorted fraction and quantified by UV absorbance on a Nanodrop 2000c.

Points on this clone: There is no known antigen for this receptor. No quality values exist for individual bases; no much larger clone is one base distant.

What the work shows at the level of the full study, not this receptor alone: Sampling was limited to blood, and TCR repertoires in tissue likely differ from TCR repertoires in blood. Compared with non-shared clonotypes, clonotypes shared by all four sorted-subset donors had higher generation probabilities. Because the study included only a small number of donors, the genetic and exposure-history diversity represented was limited. Rarefaction of sorted-subset datasets indicated incomplete sequencing despite the large sequencing depth. Based on pairwise subsampling, the degree of clonotype sharing among donors was expected to be affected by sequencing depth. Sharing across several donors was observed for around 4.8% of naive CD4, 3% to 4% of naive CD8, 2% to 2.5% of memory CD4, and around 0.42% of memory CD8 clonotypes. Naive subsets generally had larger estimated clonotype richness than memory subsets did.

This sequence originates from a man younger than 45 in good health. Sample: naive CD4+ T cells sorted from blood. The sample's cell subset or site label, in plain terms: CD45RA+ positively selected. The sequence is built from TRBV9 and TRBJ2-3, with 7 bases aligning to TRBD2. The CDR3 here reads CASSPSGGPVDTQYF. The DNA sequence is given as TGTGCCAGCAGCCCATCGGGAGGCCCCGTTGATACGCAGTATTTT.